This TCR beta chain was captured in a study of CD8 T cells in ankylosing spondylitis. Study conclusions and caveats: A motif of 8 or 9 highly homologous TCR beta variants was seen as apparently characteristic of ankylosing spondylitis blood.

The CDR3 has 16 amino acids. Germline CDR1 SGHTA, CDR2 FQGNSA. Trimming stripped 4 bases from V and 1 base from J, with 13 bases between. Details on this clonotype: Its antigen is not known.

MiXCR, applied by TCRdb to the 5' RACE reads, yields one record per CDR3 protein. The top ten clones hold around 12% of a sample with about 400,000 distinct CDR3 sequences, 20% to 25% of them seen once. Sequencing input: blood, either unsorted or a sorted T cell fraction (not recorded which). The chain employs TRBV7-2 and TRBJ2-2; D could derive from TRBD1 or TRBD2 (5 bases each). The sequence was obtained from a male donor with ankylosing spondylitis or in good health (not recorded which). CDR3 in amino acids: CASSYPGGGNTGELFF. CDR3 in DNA: TGTGCCAGCAGCTACCCGGGTGGGGGGAACACCGGGGAGCTGTTTTTT.